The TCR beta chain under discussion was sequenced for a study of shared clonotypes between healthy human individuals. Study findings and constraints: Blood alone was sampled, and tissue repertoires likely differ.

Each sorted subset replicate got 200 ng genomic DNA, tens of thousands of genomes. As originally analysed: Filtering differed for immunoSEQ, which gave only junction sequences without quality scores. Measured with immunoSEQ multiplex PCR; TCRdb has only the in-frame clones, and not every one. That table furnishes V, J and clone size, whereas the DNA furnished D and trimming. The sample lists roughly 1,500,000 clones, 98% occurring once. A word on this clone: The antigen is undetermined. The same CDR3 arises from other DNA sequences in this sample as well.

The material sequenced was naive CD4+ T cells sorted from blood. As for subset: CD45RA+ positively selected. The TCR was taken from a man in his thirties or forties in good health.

The CDR3 region has the DNA TGCGCCAGCAGCTTGGACAGGGGGAACAATGAGCAGTTCTTC. It yields the protein CASSLDRGNNEQFF. V and J are TRBV5-1 and TRBJ2-1; 8 bases are a match to TRBD1. The CDR3 is made up of 14 amino acids. Germline V lookup: CDR1 SGHRS, CDR2 YFSETQ. The J segment lost 5 bases and the V segment lost 0 bases, leaving 1 base of the junction unmatched.